The 25 T cell receptor beta chains reported below all come from one sample, sequenced in a study of identical twins (dated by TCRdb to 2016 to 2018). Library preparation employed 5' RACE. Sequenced using an Illumina HiSeq 2000. TCRdb reprocessing: public reads trimmed at Q25 with fastp, clones called with MiXCR, in-frame beta chains kept. For every CDR3 protein sequence, its rows merge into one entry that carries the most common genes and DNA. This sample is represented by 1.5 million to 2 million distinct CDR3 sequences; less than 35% of them were singletons. The ten largest account for approximately 0.29% of the sample. The source material was cord blood. The receptors stem from a newborn girl in good health.

This chain connects TRBV5-1 to TRBJ1-3, with 7 bases identical to TRBD1. Germline V gene lookup returns CDR1 SGHRS and CDR2 YFSETQ. V was clipped by 2 bases and J by 3 bases; unmatched bases: 5. This CDR3 has 15 amino acids. Here the CDR3 reads CASSLQGQSGNTIYF. Written as DNA, the CDR3 is TGCGCCAGCAGCTTACAGGGGCAGAGTGGAAACACCATATATTTT.

As to this clonotype: Mismatch with germline at one junction end may stem from a read error. The chain recombines TRBV14 with TRBJ2-3, with 8 bases identical to TRBD1. Germline V lookup: CDR1 SGHDN, CDR2 FVKESK. This CDR3 is built from 15 residues. The CDR3: CASSKDRGPTDTQYF. The DNA for the CDR3 is TGTGCCAGCAGCAAAGACAGGGGCCCCACAGATACGCAGTATTTT.

This chain links TRBV18 with TRBJ1-4; 8 bases are shared with TRBD1. Germline V gene data show CDR1 as KGHSH and CDR2 as LQKENI. With V trimmed by 3 bases and J by 7 bases, 7 bases remained unmatched. The CDR3 is 15 amino acids. The CDR3 nucleotides read TGTGCCAGCTCACCCTCCGCGCAGGGGGCTGAAAAACTGTTTTTT. It yields the protein CASSPSAQGAEKLFF.

This CDR3 reads CASSARAGRPYEQYF. CDR3 bases: TGTGCCAGCAGCGCAAGAGCGGGGAGGCCCTACGAGCAGTACTTC. This chain uses TRBV9 with TRBJ2-7; 7 nucleotides match TRBD2. V dropped 3 bases and J dropped 2; count of bases not matched to a gene: 8. The germline V gene encodes CDR1 SGDLS and CDR2 YYNGEE. There are 15 residues in the CDR3.

The V gene is TRBV20-1, the J gene TRBJ2-3, with 7 bases that match TRBD2. Germline assignment: CDR1 DFQATT and CDR2 SNEGSKA (reference sequence). Trimming removed 3 bases from V and 1 base from J; junction bases left unmatched: 4. The CDR3 runs 14 residues. CDR3 region: CSASGAGGTDTQYF. CDR3 sequence (DNA): TGCAGTGCTAGTGGGGCGGGGGGCACAGATACGCAGTATTTT.

This clonotype occurred a few times. V is TRBV6-1 and J is TRBJ1-1; D is perhaps TRBD1 (5 bases). V was trimmed by 3 bases and J by 1 base, leaving 12 bases between them. Germline values: CDR1 MNHNS, CDR2 SASEGT. The CDR3 length is 15 residues. The CDR3 DNA sequence: TGTGCCAGCAGTGAGATTGGGAGGGGGAACACTGAAGCTTTCTTT. Translated, it gives CASSEIGRGNTEAFF.

This chain links TRBV20-1 with TRBJ1-5; D unresolved. CDR1 and CDR2 (germline): DFQATT, SNEGSKA (reference sequence). V lost 0 bases and J 2 bases, leaving 11 bases between the germline ends. The CDR3 is made up of 15 amino acids. This CDR3 reads CSARDPSQGNQPQHF. The CDR3 DNA is TGCAGTGCTAGAGACCCTAGCCAGGGCAATCAGCCCCAGCATTTT.

This clonotype was observed at least ten times. The J gene is TRBJ2-3, the V gene TRBV29-1; D is perhaps TRBD1 or TRBD2 (5 bases each). Trimming stripped 7 bases from V and 0 bases from J, with 14 bases between. Germline V lookup: CDR1 SQVTM, CDR2 ANQGSEA. This CDR3 comprises 14 residues. The CDR3 DNA reads TGCAGCGGCCTACGGGGACCTAGCACAGATACGCAGTATTTT. It codes for CSGLRGPSTDTQYF.

As regards this clonotype: A read error may account for a junction end that differs from germline. The chain recombines TRBV27 with TRBJ1-6; perhaps TRBD1 as D (5 bases). Germline V gene data show CDR1 as MNHEY and CDR2 as SMNVEV (reference sequence). This CDR3 comprises 15 residues. CDR3 protein: CASRRGASYSSPLHF. The CDR3 coding sequence is TGTGCCAGCAGACGAGGGGCCTCCTATAGTTCACCCCTCCACTTT.

This chain joins TRBV20-1 and TRBJ2-3, with 10 bases fitting TRBD2. This CDR3 spans 15 amino acids. CDR1 DFQATT and CDR2 SNEGSKA come from the germline V gene (reference sequence). V shed 6 bases and J 2 bases; nucleotides not matched to a gene: 8. In DNA form, the CDR3 reads TGCAGTGCCCAGCGGGGGGGGCCAATCACAGATACGCAGTATTTT. It is translated as CSAQRGGPITDTQYF.

The chain is built from TRBV5-1 and TRBJ2-3; D perhaps matches TRBD2 (5 bases). Germline CDR1 reads SGHRS; CDR2 reads YFSETQ. The V and J ends lost 2 bases and 4 bases respectively, with 14 bases between them. CDR3 length: 15 amino acids. As DNA, the CDR3 is TGCGCCAGCAGCTTTGGTAGCGTGATCGCAGATACGCAGTATTTT. It translates to CASSFGSVIADTQYF.

The table lists this clonotype with many counts. This rearrangement joins TRBV5-1 to TRBJ2-1; perhaps TRBD2 as D (5 bases). V dropped 3 bases and J dropped 7 bases, with 5 bases sitting between them. This CDR3 has 11 amino acids. Germline CDR1 SGHRS, CDR2 YFSETQ. The CDR3 nucleotides are TGCGCCAGCAGCTGGGAGAATGAGCAGTTCTTC. Protein sequence: CASSWENEQFF.

At least ten counts were recorded for this clonotype. The gene calls are TRBV10-3 and TRBJ2-3; D remains unclear. Trimming pared 3 bases from V and 0 bases from J, leaving 10 bases between. CDR1 and CDR2 from the germline V gene are ENHRY and SYGVKD. CDR3 length: 15 amino acids. The CDR3 DNA reads TGTGCCATCAGTGATTGGTCGACCAGCACAGATACGCAGTATTTT. This codes for CAISDWSTSTDTQYF.

The chain joins TRBV12-3 or TRBV12-4 to TRBJ2-3; TRBD2 matches 10 bases. V gave up 6 bases and J gave up 0 bases; unmatched junction bases: 9. This CDR3 spans 17 amino acids. CDR3 in DNA: TGTGCCAGCAGCCTCTACCCTAGCGGGGGCAGCACAGATACGCAGTATTTT. This gives the protein CASSLYPSGGSTDTQYF.

The genes are TRBV18 and TRBJ2-1, with 10 bases identical to TRBD2. CDR1 is KGHSH, CDR2 LQKENI, per germline. V was pared by 3 bases and J by 2 bases, with 7 bases of the junction left unmatched. There are 17 residues in the CDR3. CDR3 sequence: CASSPYSSGSTYNEQFF. The CDR3 bases are TGTGCCAGCTCACCTTACTCTAGCGGGAGTACCTACAATGAGCAGTTCTTC.

This clonotype was seen many times. This chain links TRBV6-5 with TRBJ2-5; D is possibly TRBD2 (6 bases). The CDR3 extends over 13 amino acids. Per the germline V gene, CDR1 is MNHEY and CDR2 is SVGAGI. The germline V and J ends were trimmed by 5 bases and 6 bases, with 13 bases remaining between them. In DNA form, the CDR3 reads TGTGCCAGCAGTCGACTAGATGTACAGACCCAGTACTTC. Protein product: CASSRLDVQTQYF.

The V gene is TRBV25-1, the J gene TRBJ1-2; perhaps TRBD1 as D (5 bases). Trimming removed 4 bases at V and 0 bases at J, with 18 bases between. The germline V gene has CDR1 MGHDK and CDR2 SYGVNS. This CDR3 comprises 17 residues. CDR3 coding DNA: TGTGCCAGCAGTGGCCAGGGCCGCTTGGATGCTAACTATGGCTACACCTTC. It encodes CASSGQGRLDANYGYTF.

This chain connects TRBV28 to TRBJ2-7; 7 bases agree with TRBD2. Unmatched junction bases numbered 12, after V lost 3 bases and J lost 4 bases. CDR3 length equals 16 residues. Per germline, CDR1 MDHEN and CDR2 SYDVKM. In nucleotides, the CDR3 is TGTGCCAGCAGTTTCCTTCCGGGGCGGGAGCCTTACGAGCAGTACTTC. Its translation is CASSFLPGREPYEQYF. The whole variable domain, filled in from reference TRBV28 and TRBJ2-7, reads DVKVTQSSRYLVKRTGEKVFLECVQDMDHENMFWYRQDPGLGLRLIYFSYDVKMKEKGDIPEGYSVSREKKERFSLILESASTNQTSMYLCASSFLPGREPYEQYFGPGTRLTVT.

V is TRBV30 and J is TRBJ2-7; D ambiguous. The V gene lost 2 bases and the J gene lost 2 bases, with 13 bases spanning the gap. This CDR3 spans 14 amino acids. In germline, CDR1 is GTSNPN, CDR2 SVGIG (reference sequence). The DNA for the CDR3 is TGTGCCTGGAGTTTGGGTGTTACAGCCTACGAGCAGTACTTC. Protein product: CAWSLGVTAYEQYF.

The chain recombines TRBV20-1 with TRBJ1-4; D unclear. Germline CDR1 is DFQATT and CDR2 is SNEGSKA (reference sequence). This CDR3 is 13 amino acids long. V was clipped by 2 bases and J by 7 bases, with 11 bases between them. DNA for the CDR3: TGCAGTGCTAGAATCGGTGCGGGTGAAAAACTGTTTTTT. Its translation is CSARIGAGEKLFF.

This clonotype showed up just a few times. The rearrangement uses TRBV12-3 or TRBV12-4 and TRBJ1-5; D uncertain. The germline V and J ends were trimmed by 7 bases and 11 bases, with 15 bases remaining between them. This CDR3 has 12 amino acids. The CDR3 coding sequence is TGTGCCAGCACCCAATCACATGGGGCCCAGCATTTT. It codes for CASTQSHGAQHF.

This clonotype occurred many times. The rearrangement uses TRBV5-1 and TRBJ2-1; D not certain. The CDR3 is 15 residues long. Germline-derived CDR1 and CDR2 are SGHRS and YFSETQ. The germline V and J ends were trimmed by 4 bases and 6 bases, with 17 bases remaining between them. CDR3 DNA sequence: TGCGCCAGCAGCCTAATCGGACCCACTGGCAATGAGCAGTTCTTC. This codes for CASSLIGPTGNEQFF.

The chain joins TRBV18 to TRBJ2-1, with 9 bases identical to TRBD2. The assigned J gene may be wrong: the sequence end matches TRBJ2-7 better. Germline CDR1 KGHSH, CDR2 LQKENI. This CDR3 spans 15 amino acids. For the CDR3, the DNA is TGTGCCAGCTCACCAGCGGGAGGGCCCTACAATGAGCAGTACTTC. Translated, it gives CASSPAGGPYNEQYF.

Only a few counts were recorded for this clonotype. This chain links TRBV6-5 with TRBJ1-6, with D uncertain. Trimming removed 4 bases from V and 3 bases from J, with 7 bases in between. The CDR3 is made up of 14 amino acids. CDR1 is MNHEY, CDR2 SVGAGI, per germline. The CDR3 protein is CASSWTDYNSPLHF. CDR3 nucleotides: TGTGCCAGCAGTTGGACGGACTATAATTCACCCCTCCACTTT.

The CDR3 reads CASIDGQPQHF. DNA for the CDR3: TGCGCCAGCATAGACGGTCAGCCCCAGCATTTT. J is TRBJ1-5 and V is TRBV5-1; D ambiguous. Trimming shortened V by 6 bases and J by 6 bases, and 7 bases separated the two germline ends. Germline CDR1 SGHRS, CDR2 YFSETQ. This CDR3 comprises 11 residues.